The TCR beta chain under discussion was sequenced for a study of blood T cell repertoires in COVID-19. Across the study: In each case, the material was cDNA or gDNA derived from T cells, B-cell-depleted T cells, or PBMCs.

The assay was immunoSEQ multiplex PCR, and TCRdb's table has in-frame clones only and misses some. In the table there are 50,000 to 75,000 clones, about 90% of which are singletons. The V end was cut by 1 base, the J end by 5 bases, with 6 bases between. The CDR3 sequence is 14 residues long. The germline V gene has CDR1 LGHDT and CDR2 YNNKEL (reference sequence). Sample: peripheral blood. This chain uses TRBV3-1 (or the pseudogene TRBV3-2) with TRBJ1-6, with D uncertain. This clonotype originated in an elderly man in a cohort sampled during active COVID-19. The chain's CDR3 is CASSQGFNNSPLHF. For the CDR3, the DNA is TGTGCCAGCAGCCAAGGTTTCAATAATTCACCCCTCCACTTT.